Listed here are 6 T cell receptor beta chains from one sample, sequenced in a study of blood T cell repertoires in COVID-19. TCRdb keeps only in-frame clones here, not all; method: immunoSEQ multiplex PCR. This sample yields some 120,000 clones, of which roughly 84% are seen a single time; approximately 12% belongs to the top ten. Sequencing was performed on peripheral blood. These TCRs come from a woman younger than 45 who had recovered from COVID-19.

The chain couples TRBV2 to TRBJ2-7, with TRBD1 as a possible D gene (5 bases). Germline V CDR1 and CDR2: SNHLY, FYNNEI. Trimming shortened V by 7 bases and J by 2 bases, and 15 bases separated the two germline ends. The CDR3 is 14 amino acids. CDR3 in amino acids: CASNPSRGTYEQYF. The CDR3 DNA reads as TGTGCCAGCAACCCTAGTAGGGGAACCTACGAGCAGTACTTC.

This clone occurred once. This chain connects TRBV4-1 to TRBJ2-4; no clear D. The V end lost 0 bases, the J end lost 7 bases, and 10 bases lay between the germline ends. Germline V gene sequence: CDR1 MGHRA, CDR2 YSYEKL. The CDR3 is 14 amino acids. The CDR3 DNA follows: TGCGCCAGCAGCCAAGATCACAGTGGTAACATTCAGTACTTC. Its translation: CASSQDHSGNIQYF.

The chain is built from TRBV7-8 and TRBJ2-2; 15 nucleotides agree with TRBD2. The germline V gene encodes CDR1 SGHVS and CDR2 FQNEAQ. The CDR3 covers 16 residues. J was trimmed by 6 bases and V by 4 bases; bases with no gene match: 3. CDR3: CASSSGLAGGAGELFF. The CDR3 DNA reads as TGTGCCAGCAGCTCCGGACTAGCGGGGGGGGCCGGGGAGCTGTTTTTT.

This clone is a singleton in its sample. V and J are TRBV5-4 and TRBJ2-7, with no clear D. The germline gives CDR1 SGHNT, CDR2 YYREEE (reference sequence). CDR3 length: 12 amino acids. V was shortened by 4 bases and J by 6 bases, with 11 bases between the two germline ends. This chain's CDR3 is CASSPAPGEQYF. The CDR3 DNA reads as TGTGCCAGCAGCCCCGCCCCGGGCGAGCAGTACTTC.

The chain uses TRBV24-1 and TRBJ2-3; 7 bases align to TRBD2. The CDR3 sequence is 15 residues long. Germline CDR1 KGHDR, CDR2 SFDVKD. The V segment lost 3 bases and the J segment 1 base; nucleotides outside the gene matches: 3. CDR3 region: CATSDRGEGTDTQYF. The CDR3 DNA reads TGTGCCACCAGTGATCGGGGGGAGGGCACAGATACGCAGTATTTT.

This chain connects TRBV10-3 to TRBJ2-1; 7 nucleotides align to TRBD1. The V gene end was trimmed by 5 bases and the J gene end by 3 bases; junction bases not matched to a gene: 4. The CDR3 has 14 amino acids. The germline V gene has CDR1 ENHRY and CDR2 SYGVKD. CDR3 nucleotide sequence: TGTGCCATCAGTTCAGGGGGTAGCTACAATGAGCAGTTCTTC. This encodes CAISSGGSYNEQFF.